The 25 T cell receptor beta chains listed next were all sequenced from one sample in a study of STAT3 mutations in large granular lymphocyte leukemia. Study-wide findings and caveats: Every T-LGLL patient had at least one immunodominant TCRbeta clonotype.

Some clones are missing from TCRdb's copy, which holds only in-frame ones; the method was immunoSEQ multiplex PCR. The data contain approximately 5,900 clones, roughly 36% of them singletons. Their specific antigens are unknown. Specimen: peripheral blood mononuclear cells. These TCRs come from a woman between 40 and 55 years old with T-cell large granular lymphocyte leukemia. Some clones in this sample may be carry-over from other donors' samples.

A few counts support this clone. The J gene is TRBJ2-7, the V gene TRBV18; the D gene is possibly TRBD2 (6 bases). Trimming left V 4 bases short and J 5 bases short, with 9 bases between. Germline assignment: CDR1 KGHSH and CDR2 LQKENI. The CDR3 extends over 12 amino acids. The CDR3 here is CASSLGEDEQYF. In DNA, the CDR3 is TGTGCCAGCTCACTAGGGGAGGACGAGCAGTACTTC.

CDR3 loop: CASSFGTGAFTDTQYF. The CDR3 coding sequence is TGCGCCAGCAGCTTTGGGACAGGGGCATTCACAGATACGCAGTATTTT. The chain uses TRBV5-1 and TRBJ2-3; TRBD1 matches at 10 bases. The germline CDR1 and CDR2 sequences are SGHRS and YFSETQ. V shed 2 bases, J shed 2 bases, and the junction held 5 bases outside the gene matches. The CDR3 totals 16 residues. Complete variable domain (other parts from reference TRBV5-1 and TRBJ2-3): KAGVTQTPRYLIKTRGQQVTLSCSPISGHRSVSWYQQTPGQGLQFLFEYFSETQRNKGNFPGRFSGRQFSNSRSEMNVSTLELGDSALYLCASSFGTGAFTDTQYFGPGTRLTVL.

The CDR3 sequence is CASSLVRQGYEQYF. As DNA, the CDR3 is TGTGCCAGCAGCTTAGTCAGGCAGGGATACGAGCAGTACTTC. This chain uses TRBV11-2 with TRBJ2-7, with D possibly TRBD1 on 5 matching bases. CDR3 length: 14 amino acids. Trimming pared 1 base from V and 4 bases from J, leaving 11 bases between. CDR1 and CDR2 (germline): SGHAT, FQNNGV.

This clone was seen a handful of times. The gene calls are TRBV9 and TRBJ1-6; the D is unclear. Germline CDR1 and CDR2: SGDLS and YYNGEE. Trimming took 4 bases from V and 5 from J, leaving 25 bases between them. The CDR3 covers 19 residues. CDR3 sequence (DNA): TGTGCCAGCAGCCCGGCGAGGTCCATCGAGGGCATAGATAATTCACCCCTCCACTTT. Its protein product is CASSPARSIEGIDNSPLHF.

The rearrangement joins TRBV18 to TRBJ2-7; weak D call: TRBD2 (6 bases). CDR3 length equals 15 residues. Trimming left V 3 bases short and J 1 base short, with 13 bases between. Looked up from germline, CDR1 is KGHSH and CDR2 is LQKENI. CDR3 bases: TGTGCCAGCTCACCGGGACGGAGGGCATCCTACGAGCAGTACTTC. It codes for CASSPGRRASYEQYF.

This clone has more than one count but fewer than ten. The gene calls are TRBV5-1 and TRBJ2-5, with TRBD1 matching over 7 bases. The junction had 4 bases not matched to a gene; V was cut back by 0 bases and J by 2 bases. The CDR3 consists of 15 residues. Germline-derived CDR1 and CDR2 are SGHRS and YFSETQ. CDR3 loop: CASSLVGTAQETQYF. The CDR3 coding sequence is TGCGCCAGCAGCTTGGTCGGGACAGCTCAAGAGACCCAGTACTTC.

This clone was observed a few times. This chain connects TRBV7-2 to TRBJ1-1, with D unclear. V lost 2 bases and J lost 6, with 13 bases in between. CDR3 size: 14 residues. CDR1 and CDR2 from the germline V gene are SGHTA and FQGNSA. CDR3 sequence reads: CASSLTGVKAEAFF. Here the CDR3 DNA reads TGTGCCAGCAGCTTAACTGGGGTTAAGGCTGAAGCTTTCTTT.

The chain carries TRBV7-2 and TRBJ2-1; D gene uncertain. V dropped 1 base and J dropped 5 bases, with 6 bases sitting between them. The CDR3 has 13 residues. CDR1 and CDR2 (germline): SGHTA, FQGNSA. Written as DNA, the CDR3 is TGTGCCAGCAGCTTAGACATCAACAATGAGCAGTTCTTC. Encoded protein: CASSLDINNEQFF.

The chain recombines TRBV11-2 with TRBJ1-2; D call uncertain. This CDR3 spans 14 amino acids. CDR1 SGHAT and CDR2 FQNNGV come from the germline V gene. Trimming removed 2 bases from V and 4 bases from J, with 11 bases in between. The CDR3: CASSLREWGYGYTF. The DNA for the CDR3 is TGTGCCAGCAGCTTAAGGGAGTGGGGCTATGGCTACACCTTC.

V is TRBV5-5 and J is TRBJ1-5; 7 bases are a match to TRBD1. The CDR3 is 13 residues long. Germline V gene sequence: CDR1 SGHKS, CDR2 YYEKEE (reference sequence). Trimming took 4 bases from V and 4 from J; bases not matched to a gene: 2. The CDR3 region has the DNA TGTGCCAGCAGCCAGGGACAGAATCAGCCCCAGCATTTT. Translated, it gives CASSQGQNQPQHF.

The chain links TRBV6-5 to TRBJ2-1; 10 bases map to TRBD2. After removal of 2 bases from V and 4 bases from J, the junction contained 5 bases not matched to a gene. Germline-derived CDR1 and CDR2 are MNHEY and SVGAGI. The CDR3 runs to 16 residues. The CDR3 DNA is TGTGCCAGCAGTTACGGGCCAGCGGGGGGGTACAATGAGCAGTTCTTC. It yields the protein CASSYGPAGGYNEQFF.

This clone was detected only once. In DNA form, the CDR3 reads TGTGCCAGCAGCCAAGGGGGGGCAGGGGGGACTGAAGCTTTCTTT. It yields the protein CASSQGGAGGTEAFF. The J gene is TRBJ1-1, the V gene TRBV4-2; 7 nucleotides match TRBD1. Germline loops: CDR1 LGHNA, CDR2 YNFKEQ. The CDR3 runs 15 residues. The J segment lost 5 bases and the V segment lost 1 base, leaving 7 bases of the junction unmatched.

V gene TRBV5-6 combines with J gene TRBJ2-7; D gene unclear. Trimming removed 0 bases at V and 2 bases at J, with 3 bases between. Germline-derived CDR1 and CDR2 are SGHDT and YYEEEE. This CDR3 comprises 12 residues. The CDR3 region is CASSLGAYEQYF. The CDR3 DNA reads as TGTGCCAGCAGCTTGGGGGCCTACGAGCAGTACTTC. The variable domain in full, with the rest retrieved from reference TRBV5-6 and TRBJ2-7, is DAGVTQSPTHLIKTRGQQVTLRCSPKSGHDTVSWYQQALGQGPQFIFQYYEEEERQRGNFPDRFSGHQFPNYSSELNVNALLLGDSALYLCASSLGAYEQYFGPGTRLTVT.

The CDR3 reads CASSPSAPGGADQPQHF. The CDR3 bases are TGTGCCAGCTCACCATCGGCCCCAGGGGGGGCCGATCAGCCCCAGCATTTT. This chain joins TRBV18 and TRBJ1-5; TRBD1 matches 7 bases. The germline V gene encodes CDR1 KGHSH and CDR2 LQKENI. CDR3 size: 17 residues. The V and J ends lost 2 bases and 5 bases, in that order; junction bases with no gene match: 12.

This clone was seen a few times. The chain uses TRBV5-4 and TRBJ1-2, with D perhaps TRBD1 (6 bases). The V gene's germline CDR1 is SGHNT and CDR2 YYREEE (reference sequence). The CDR3 loop spans 14 amino acids. V lost 0 bases and J 6 bases, leaving 12 bases between the germline ends. CDR3 protein: CASSLAGAGDGYTF. CDR3 sequence (DNA): TGTGCCAGCAGCTTGGCCGGGGCAGGGGATGGCTACACCTTC.

The gene calls are TRBV6-6 and TRBJ1-4; no clear D. V shed 0 bases and J shed 7 bases, with 3 bases lying between them. Germline V gene lookup returns CDR1 MNHNY and CDR2 SVGAGI (reference sequence). The CDR3 is 12 amino acids. CDR3 in amino acids: CASSYSTEKLFF. DNA for the CDR3: TGTGCCAGCAGTTACTCGACTGAAAAACTGTTTTTT.

The chain has TRBV19 and TRBJ1-5; no firm D call. Trimming left V 8 bases short and J 4 bases short, with 9 bases between. CDR3 length equals 12 residues. In germline, CDR1 is LNHDA, CDR2 SQIVND (reference sequence). CDR3 amino acids: CASSTGNQPQHF. DNA for the CDR3: TGTGCCAGTTCGACTGGTAATCAGCCCCAGCATTTT.

This clone was seen more than once but under ten times. This chain connects TRBV27 to TRBJ2-7; D could derive from TRBD1 or TRBD2 (5 bases each). The CDR3 spans 15 residues. The germline gives CDR1 MNHEY, CDR2 SMNVEV (reference sequence). The ends were cut back, 6 bases at V and 5 bases at J, with 20 bases in the middle. CDR3 DNA sequence: TGTGCCAGCAGCCTGGGGACGGGCTTGTCCCACGAGCAGTACTTC. It translates to CASSLGTGLSHEQYF.

V and J are TRBV7-2 and TRBJ2-7; D unresolved. CDR1 and CDR2 (germline): SGHTA, FQGNSA. CDR3 size: 13 residues. V lost 3 bases and J 1 base, leaving 7 bases between the germline ends. Here the CDR3 reads CASSFTPSYEQYF. The CDR3, as DNA: TGTGCCAGCAGCTTCACTCCTTCCTACGAGCAGTACTTC.

The genes are TRBV6-5 and TRBJ2-1, with TRBD2 identical over 8 bases. This CDR3 contains 14 residues. The ends lost 6 bases at V and 0 bases at J; junction bases unmatched: 1. Germline-derived CDR1 and CDR2 are MNHEY and SVGAGI. The CDR3 region has the DNA TGTGCCAGCAGCGGGACTAGCTCCTACAATGAGCAGTTCTTC. This translates into CASSGTSSYNEQFF.

The chain has TRBV30 and TRBJ1-1; perhaps TRBD1 as D (5 bases). Trimming left V 2 bases short and J 4 bases short, with 17 bases between. Germline V gene sequence: CDR1 GTSNPN, CDR2 SVGIG (reference sequence). The CDR3 is 15 amino acids. The DNA for the CDR3 is TGTGCCTGGAGTCTGCCCCCTCCGGGGGGCACTGAAGCTTTCTTT. Its protein is CAWSLPPPGGTEAFF.

The chain is built from TRBV9 and TRBJ1-1, with a weak D call TRBD1 (6 bases). Deletions cut 0 bases from V and 1 base from J, with 10 bases between. CDR3 size: 15 residues. The germline V gene encodes CDR1 SGDLS and CDR2 YYNGEE. The CDR3 region is CASSVEGTQNTEAFF. The DNA of the CDR3 is TGTGCCAGCAGCGTAGAAGGGACACAGAACACTGAAGCTTTCTTT. Supplemented by reference TRBV9 and TRBJ1-1, the full variable domain reads DSGVTQTPKHLITATGQRVTLRCSPRSGDLSVYWYQQSLDQGLQFLIQYYNGEERAKGNILERFSAQQFPDLHSELNLSSLELGDSALYFCASSVEGTQNTEAFFGQGTRLTVV.

The chain is built from TRBV5-1 and TRBJ1-1; 7 bases map to TRBD1. This CDR3 contains 14 residues. V was clipped by 0 bases and J by 1 base; unmatched bases: 0. From germline, CDR1 is SGHRS and CDR2 YFSETQ. CDR3 nucleotide sequence: TGCGCCAGCAGCTTGGGGACAGGGAACACTGAAGCTTTCTTT. It encodes CASSLGTGNTEAFF.

The chain couples TRBV4-1 to TRBJ1-2; D is possibly TRBD1 (6 bases). From germline, CDR1 is MGHRA and CDR2 YSYEKL. The length of the CDR3 is 15 residues. The V end lost 7 bases, the J end lost 2 bases, and 17 bases lay between the germline ends. The CDR3 bases are TGCGCCAGCACTTACAGGGCCGGCGAAAACTATGGCTACACCTTC. Its translation is CASTYRAGENYGYTF.

The chain joins TRBV4-3 to TRBJ1-5, with 7 bases aligning to TRBD1. CDR1 is LGHNA, CDR2 YSLEER, per germline. Trimming at V came to 1 base and at J to 7 bases, leaving 7 bases not matched to a gene. There are 15 residues in the CDR3. The CDR3 is CASSQGTTGIQPQHF. The CDR3 DNA reads as TGCGCCAGCAGCCAAGGCACGACAGGGATCCAGCCCCAGCATTTT.